These 22 T cell receptor beta chains share one sample of origin, sequenced in a study of blood T cell repertoires in COVID-19. The data were produced by immunoSEQ multiplex PCR, yet TCRdb's version contains in-frame clones alone and is incomplete. The sample has fewer than 85,000 clones, about 89% seen once. The specimen was peripheral blood. These receptors were obtained from a man between 50 and 59 years old with active COVID-19.

This chain uses TRBV18 with TRBJ2-3; 8 bases agree with TRBD2. The J segment lost 5 bases and the V segment lost 6 bases, leaving 13 bases of the junction unmatched. Germline CDR1 and CDR2: KGHSH and LQKENI. The CDR3 has 16 residues. The CDR3 sequence is CASSARVAGGLDTQYF. CDR3 in DNA: TGTGCCAGCTCCGCCCGTGTCGCGGGGGGTTTAGATACGCAGTATTTT.

The chain couples TRBV29-1 to TRBJ2-2; possible D gene TRBD1, 6 bases. This CDR3 has 13 amino acids. With 7 bases removed from V and 8 bases from J, the gap between germline ends came to 17 bases. Germline loops: CDR1 SQVTM, CDR2 ANQGSEA. The CDR3 coding sequence is TGCAGCGGAACCGGACAGAATGGTGGGGAGCTGTTTTTT. Translation: CSGTGQNGGELFF.

This chain links TRBV2 with TRBJ1-4; 10 bases agree with TRBD1. The trim removed 5 bases at V and 8 bases at J, leaving 5 bases unmatched. This CDR3 spans 14 amino acids. Germline CDR1 SNHLY, CDR2 FYNNEI. In DNA, the CDR3 is TGTGCCAGCAGTACGGGACAGGGGAACGAAAAACTGTTTTTT. It is translated as CASSTGQGNEKLFF.

The V call is TRBV5-1, the J call TRBJ1-4; 10 positions agree with TRBD1. The germline gives CDR1 SGHRS, CDR2 YFSETQ. V lost 0 bases and J lost 5; bases outside the gene matches: 1. The CDR3 consists of 15 residues. CDR3 amino acids: CASSLGTGGNEKLFF. The CDR3 DNA sequence: TGCGCCAGCAGCTTGGGGACAGGGGGGAATGAAAAACTGTTTTTT.

The chain carries TRBV5-4 and TRBJ1-6; D unclear. Trimming left V 7 bases short and J 8 bases short, with 16 bases between. CDR1 SGHNT and CDR2 YYREEE come from the germline V gene (reference sequence). The CDR3 is 14 amino acids. The CDR3 DNA sequence: TGTGCCAGCTCCTCTGAGCGGGGTCATTCACCCCTCCACTTT. It translates to CASSSERGHSPLHF.

The gene calls are TRBV3-1 (or the pseudogene TRBV3-2) and TRBJ2-1; 7 bases agree with TRBD1. Germline trimming cut 4 bases from V and 7 bases from J; bases unmatched to any gene: 7. The CDR3 has 14 residues. Germline V gives CDR1 LGHDT, CDR2 YNNKEL (reference sequence). CDR3 loop: CASSPRDRENEQFF. In DNA, the CDR3 is TGTGCCAGCAGCCCACGGGACAGAGAGAATGAGCAGTTCTTC.

The CDR3 reads CASSLMADFTDTQYF. The CDR3 region has the DNA TGTGCCAGCAGCTTAATGGCAGACTTCACAGATACGCAGTATTTT. The chain is built from TRBV7-3 and TRBJ2-3; D unresolved. Trimming stripped 1 base from V and 2 bases from J, with 10 bases between. This CDR3 has 15 residues. Germline CDR1 reads SGHTA; CDR2 reads FQGTGA.

The V call is TRBV5-6, the J call TRBJ1-2, with 10 bases that match TRBD1. After removal of 4 bases from V and 4 bases from J, the junction contained 4 bases not matched to a gene. Looked up from germline, CDR1 is SGHDT and CDR2 is YYEEEE. The CDR3 length is 14 residues. CDR3: CASSRGQGIYGYTF. The CDR3 bases are TGTGCCAGCAGCCGGGGACAGGGGATCTATGGCTACACCTTC. The full variable domain, rest sourced from reference TRBV5-6 and TRBJ1-2, is DAGVTQSPTHLIKTRGQQVTLRCSPKSGHDTVSWYQQALGQGPQFIFQYYEEEERQRGNFPDRFSGHQFPNYSSELNVNALLLGDSALYLCASSRGQGIYGYTFGSGTRLTVV.

DNA for the CDR3: TGTGCCAGCAGCCGTCTTCAACGACAGGGGGCTTGGAACACTGAAGCTTTCTTT. It is translated as CASSRLQRQGAWNTEAFF. The chain uses TRBV7-2 and TRBJ1-1; 10 nucleotides line up with TRBD1. The germline V gene has CDR1 SGHTA and CDR2 FQGNSA. The CDR3 covers 18 residues. The trim removed 5 bases at V and 1 base at J, leaving 13 bases unmatched. Full variable domain (missing parts from reference TRBV7-2 and TRBJ1-1): GAGVSQSPSNKVTEKGKDVELRCDPISGHTALYWYRQSLGQGLEFLIYFQGNSAPDKSGLPSDRFSAERTGGSVSTLTIQRTQQEDSAVYLCASSRLQRQGAWNTEAFFGQGTRLTVV.

The table lists this clone with a count of one. This chain joins TRBV5-6 and TRBJ1-2; 8 bases are a match to TRBD1. The V gene end was trimmed by 1 base and the J gene end by 4 bases; junction bases not matched to a gene: 6. This CDR3 comprises 15 residues. Germline CDR1 reads SGHDT; CDR2 reads YYEEEE. CDR3 nucleotide sequence: TGTGCCAGCAGCTTGAGCAGGGGGCCTATCTATGGCTACACCTTC. Its protein is CASSLSRGPIYGYTF. The full variable domain, rest sourced from reference TRBV5-6 and TRBJ1-2, is DAGVTQSPTHLIKTRGQQVTLRCSPKSGHDTVSWYQQALGQGPQFIFQYYEEEERQRGNFPDRFSGHQFPNYSSELNVNALLLGDSALYLCASSLSRGPIYGYTFGSGTRLTVV.

This chain uses TRBV5-1 with TRBJ2-7, with TRBD2 as a possible D gene (6 bases). The CDR3 has 14 residues. V lost 2 bases, J lost 0 bases, and 9 bases lay in between. Per the germline V gene, CDR1 is SGHRS and CDR2 is YFSETQ. CDR3 DNA: TGCGCCAGCAGCTTCGGGAGCAGCTCCTACGAGCAGTACTTC. Its protein is CASSFGSSSYEQYF.

The chain carries TRBV30 and TRBJ2-5; 10 positions match TRBD2. The CDR3 extends over 15 amino acids. The junction had 8 bases not matched to a gene; V was cut back by 5 bases and J by 2 bases. Germline lookup yields CDR1 GTSNPN and CDR2 SVGIG (reference sequence). CDR3 amino acids: CAWAPGLALQETQYF. The CDR3 coding sequence is TGTGCCTGGGCCCCGGGACTAGCGTTGCAAGAGACCCAGTACTTC.

The V call is TRBV7-8, the J call TRBJ1-5, with D maybe TRBD1 (5 bases). Trimming removed 2 bases from V and 3 bases from J, with 11 bases in between. The CDR3 is 15 amino acids. The germline V gene encodes CDR1 SGHVS and CDR2 FQNEAQ. Written as DNA, the CDR3 is TGTGCCAGCAGCTTATTTGCAGGGCTCAATCAGCCCCAGCATTTT. It codes for CASSLFAGLNQPQHF.

The chain carries TRBV4-3 and TRBJ1-2; maybe TRBD1 (6 bases). Trimming stripped 0 bases from V and 5 bases from J, with 13 bases between. Per germline, CDR1 LGHNA and CDR2 YSLEER. The CDR3 spans 15 residues. CDR3 in DNA: TGCGCCAGCAGCCAAGAGGCTGGGGGCGGGTATGGCTACACCTTC. Amino acids: CASSQEAGGGYGYTF.

The rearrangement joins TRBV5-1 to TRBJ2-7; tentative D call: TRBD1 (5 bases). V lost 4 bases, J lost 3 bases, and 14 bases lay in between. The length of the CDR3 is 14 residues. Germline values: CDR1 SGHRS, CDR2 YFSETQ. The CDR3 bases are TGCGCCAGCAGCCGGGCAGGGAATGTCTACGAGCAGTACTTC. It specifies CASSRAGNVYEQYF.

V gene TRBV7-2 combines with J gene TRBJ1-4; possibly TRBD1 for D (5 bases). The CDR3 length is 16 residues. V dropped 4 bases and J dropped 3 bases, with 15 bases sitting between them. The germline CDR1 and CDR2 sequences are SGHTA and FQGNSA. The CDR3: CASSSDLGRANEKLFF. CDR3 nucleotides: TGTGCCAGCAGCTCCGATCTGGGCAGGGCTAATGAAAAACTGTTTTTT.

The chain has TRBV18 and TRBJ2-6; 11 bases fit TRBD1. CDR1 is KGHSH, CDR2 LQKENI, per germline. With 1 base clipped from V and 0 bases from J, the junction kept 5 bases outside the gene matches. CDR3 size: 19 residues. For the CDR3, the DNA is TGTGCCAGCTCACCACTCGGGACAGGGGGATTCTCTGGGGCCAACGTCCTGACTTTC. This translates into CASSPLGTGGFSGANVLTF.

The rearrangement links TRBV7-2 to TRBJ1-2, with 10 bases that match TRBD1. J gave up 5 bases and V 0 bases, and 3 bases lay outside the gene matches. The germline CDR1 and CDR2 sequences are SGHTA and FQGNSA. CDR3 length: 15 residues. The CDR3 DNA is TGTGCCAGCAGCTTAGCGGGACAGGGGACTTATGGCTACACCTTC. It codes for CASSLAGQGTYGYTF.

This chain uses TRBV7-2 with TRBJ2-7; D possibly corresponds to TRBD2 (6 bases). Germline lookup yields CDR1 SGHTA and CDR2 FQGNSA. CDR3 length equals 13 residues. V lost 2 bases and J lost 7, with 12 bases in between. The CDR3 DNA reads TGTGCCAGCAGCTTACGGTGGGGGGAGGAGCAGTACTTC. Its translation: CASSLRWGEEQYF.

This chain joins TRBV4-1 and TRBJ2-7, with 8 positions matching TRBD2. Germline CDR1 reads MGHRA; CDR2 reads YSYEKL. Germline trimming cut 5 bases from V and 4 bases from J; bases unmatched to any gene: 10. There are 15 residues in the CDR3. CDR3 nucleotides: TGCGCCAGCAGCTTGACTAGCGCCGAGGGATACGAGCAGTACTTC. Translated: CASSLTSAEGYEQYF.

The chain carries TRBV10-3 and TRBJ2-7; no clear D gene. CDR1 is ENHRY, CDR2 SYGVKD, per germline. The CDR3 runs 13 residues. Trimming cost V 8 bases and J 3 bases, with 14 bases left between them. The CDR3 loop reads CAIAFEEGYEQYF. The CDR3 nucleotides are TGTGCCATCGCGTTTGAGGAAGGCTACGAGCAGTACTTC.

The chain combines TRBV5-5 with TRBJ2-3; tentatively, D is TRBD2 (6 bases). Germline loops: CDR1 SGHKS, CDR2 YYEKEE (reference sequence). Trimming removed 2 bases from V and 2 bases from J, with 15 bases in between. The CDR3 runs 16 residues. The CDR3 sequence is CASSFGEAAFTDTQYF. The CDR3 DNA reads as TGTGCCAGCAGCTTTGGGGAGGCTGCCTTCACAGATACGCAGTATTTT.